The 16 T cell receptor beta chains below all came from one sample that was sequenced in a study of cytomegalovirus exposure and HLA in healthy donors. Only in-frame clones appear in the TCRdb table, and some are missing; sequencing was by immunoSEQ multiplex PCR. The sample contains just under 65,000 clones, roughly 94% of which appear only once. Sequencing used PBMCs. These receptors came from a woman between 18 and 29 years old in good health and CMV-seropositive.

V usage is TRBV7-6 and J usage is TRBJ2-7, with D possibly matching TRBD1 (6 bases). The V end was cut by 1 base, the J end by 2 bases, with 18 bases between. This CDR3 has 17 amino acids. Germline CDR1 SGHVS, CDR2 FNYEAQ. The CDR3 spells CASSLGIGGSTTYEQYF. The CDR3 nucleotides read TGTGCCAGCAGCTTAGGAATTGGGGGCTCTACTACCTACGAGCAGTACTTC.

V and J are TRBV25-1 and TRBJ2-1, with TRBD2 identical over 13 bases. CDR3 length: 15 residues. V lost 3 bases, J lost 7 bases, and 3 bases stayed unmatched. The germline CDR1 and CDR2 sequences are MGHDK and SYGVNS. The CDR3 sequence: CASSETSGGNNEQFF. The CDR3, as DNA: TGTGCCAGCAGTGAGACTAGCGGGGGGAATAATGAGCAGTTCTTC.

This chain connects TRBV9 to TRBJ2-7; 11 bases line up with TRBD1. V gave up 0 bases and J gave up 5 bases; unmatched junction bases: 4. Per the germline V gene, CDR1 is SGDLS and CDR2 is YYNGEE. This CDR3 contains 15 residues. CDR3 amino acids: CASSVGGQGDDEQYF. CDR3 in DNA: TGTGCCAGCAGCGTAGGGGGACAGGGGGATGACGAGCAGTACTTC.

V gene TRBV11-2 combines with J gene TRBJ1-4, with D tentatively TRBD1 (6 bases). Trimming removed 8 bases from V and 7 bases from J, with 14 bases in between. Germline-derived CDR1 and CDR2 are SGHAT and FQNNGV. CDR3 size: 13 residues. For the CDR3, the DNA is TGTGCCAGCCGGACAGTCAATCGTGAAAAACTGTTTTTT. It is translated as CASRTVNREKLFF.

This rearrangement joins TRBV6-5 to TRBJ1-2; no reliable D call. The V end lost 8 bases, the J end lost 3 bases, and 19 bases lay between the germline ends. The germline V gene encodes CDR1 MNHEY and CDR2 SVGAGI. This CDR3 region has 15 residues. The CDR3 region is CASHSTTYSHYGYTF. CDR3 sequence (DNA): TGTGCCAGCCATAGCACCACCTACTCACACTATGGCTACACCTTC.

This chain joins TRBV27 and TRBJ2-3; 7 positions agree with TRBD2. CDR1 and CDR2 (germline): MNHEY, SMNVEV (reference sequence). The CDR3 is made up of 15 amino acids. With 3 bases clipped from V and 4 bases from J, the junction kept 7 bases outside the gene matches. The CDR3 reads CASSFRREIADTQYF. The CDR3 DNA is TGTGCCAGCAGTTTCCGGCGGGAGATTGCAGATACGCAGTATTTT.

This chain connects TRBV4-1 to TRBJ2-7, with a weak D call TRBD1 (6 bases). Germline values: CDR1 MGHRA, CDR2 YSYEKL. This CDR3 comprises 15 residues. Trimming shortened V by 1 base and J by 6 bases, and 16 bases separated the two germline ends. This CDR3 is CASSQVLSEGVEQYF. As DNA, the CDR3 is TGCGCCAGCAGCCAAGTACTGTCCGAGGGGGTCGAGCAGTACTTC.

The J gene is TRBJ1-5, the V gene TRBV28; the D gene is possibly TRBD1 (5 bases). Germline lookup yields CDR1 MDHEN and CDR2 SYDVKM. V was shortened by 1 base and J by 3 bases, with 16 bases between the two germline ends. The CDR3 totals 17 residues. CDR3 loop: CASSLSPGGGNNQPQHF. The CDR3 nucleotides read TGTGCCAGCAGTTTATCCCCGGGGGGAGGGAACAATCAGCCCCAGCATTTT.

V usage is TRBV5-6 and J usage is TRBJ1-2; no clear D. CDR3 length: 13 residues. Germline values: CDR1 SGHDT, CDR2 YYEEEE. Trimming pared 6 bases from V and 3 bases from J, leaving 12 bases between. The CDR3 DNA reads TGTGCCAGCAACGGGGAGGCTTACTATGGCTACACCTTC. As protein: CASNGEAYYGYTF.

This chain links TRBV6-5 with TRBJ2-7, with TRBD2 matching over 10 bases. The CDR3 totals 14 residues. Losses at the gene ends were 8 bases for V and 1 base for J; bases not matched to a gene: 5. Germline-derived CDR1 and CDR2 are MNHEY and SVGAGI. The CDR3 is CASLALAGSYEQYF. The CDR3 bases are TGTGCCAGCTTAGCACTAGCGGGGTCCTACGAGCAGTACTTC.

The V call is TRBV18, the J call TRBJ1-5, with a possible D match to TRBD1 (5 bases). With 3 bases removed from V and 1 base from J, the gap between germline ends came to 7 bases. The CDR3 loop spans 14 amino acids. Germline-derived CDR1 and CDR2 are KGHSH and LQKENI. The CDR3 sequence: CASSPAGSNQPQHF. The CDR3 region has the DNA TGTGCCAGCTCACCTGCAGGGAGCAATCAGCCCCAGCATTTT.

This chain uses TRBV11-3 with TRBJ2-7, with TRBD2 identical over 7 bases. This CDR3 spans 14 amino acids. V shed 1 base, J shed 6 bases, and the junction held 6 bases outside the gene matches. Germline values: CDR1 SGHNT, CDR2 YENEEA. CDR3 bases: TGTGCCAGCAGCTTAGGAGGGAGGGCCGCCGAGCAGTACTTC. It translates to CASSLGGRAAEQYF. Full variable domain (outside the CDR3, taken from reference TRBV11-3 and TRBJ2-7): EAGVVQSPRYKIIEKKQPVAFWCNPISGHNTLYWYLQNLGQGPELLIRYENEEAVDDSQLPKDRFSAERLKGVDSTLKIQPAELGDSAVYLCASSLGGRAAEQYFGPGTRLTVT.

This chain uses TRBV7-9 with TRBJ1-1; 9 nucleotides agree with TRBD1. V shed 5 bases and J 5 bases; nucleotides not matched to a gene: 12. CDR3 size: 16 residues. Germline CDR1 SEHNR, CDR2 FQNEAQ (reference sequence). The chain's CDR3 is CASSPVPTGGGTEAFF. Here the CDR3 DNA reads TGTGCCAGCAGCCCGGTGCCGACAGGGGGTGGAACTGAAGCTTTCTTT.

This sequence joins TRBV7-9 and TRBJ2-5; 8 nucleotides align to TRBD1. The trim removed 6 bases at V and 5 bases at J, leaving 5 bases unmatched. This CDR3 is 13 amino acids long. Germline-derived CDR1 and CDR2 are SEHNR and FQNEAQ (reference sequence). CDR3 nucleotide sequence: TGTGCCAGCAGTCCGACAGGGGTTGAGACCCAGTACTTC. Its translation is CASSPTGVETQYF.

The chain joins TRBV28 to TRBJ1-1; a possible D gene is TRBD1 (5 bases). CDR1 MDHEN and CDR2 SYDVKM come from the germline V gene. The CDR3 extends over 14 amino acids. Between the trimmed V and J ends, which lost 10 bases and 2 bases, there was a span of 17 bases. This CDR3 is CATLVGEPNTEAFF. The CDR3 coding sequence is TGTGCCACCTTGGTAGGGGAACCCAACACTGAAGCTTTCTTT.

Only one count was recorded for this clone. V is TRBV27 and J is TRBJ2-7, with 13 bases fitting TRBD2. Germline-derived CDR1 and CDR2 are MNHEY and SMNVEV (reference sequence). J lost 5 bases, V lost 8 bases, and 3 bases had no gene match. CDR3 length: 13 amino acids. CDR3 sequence: CASRLAGGHEQYF. CDR3 nucleotides: TGTGCCAGCCGACTAGCGGGAGGTCACGAGCAGTACTTC.